This TCR beta chain was recovered during a study of response to subunit inactivated influenza vaccine. TCRdb recomputed calls from the RT-PCR reads with MiXCR, one row per CDR3 protein. Counted here are over 750,000 distinct CDR3 sequences, 21% occurring once; the ten biggest clones make up roughly a tenth. V trimming: 2 bases; J trimming: 7 bases; junction bases outside the gene matches: 11. The CDR3 totals 15 residues. CDR1 and CDR2 (germline): DFQATT, SNEGSKA (reference sequence). Broader study findings: That few new T cells are recruited by each seasonal influenza vaccination was the authors' suggestion.

This clonotype appeared a few times. Its specificity is unknown. The starting material was PBMCs from blood, obtained 5 days after vaccination. The gene calls are TRBV20-1 and TRBJ2-4; the match to TRBD2 covers 7 bases. The clonotype originates from a man between 45 and 60 years old who received an inactivated influenza vaccine. The CDR3 DNA is TGCAGTGCTAGAAGAGACACCGGGGGGTTCAACATTCAGTACTTC. Translation: CSARRDTGGFNIQYF.